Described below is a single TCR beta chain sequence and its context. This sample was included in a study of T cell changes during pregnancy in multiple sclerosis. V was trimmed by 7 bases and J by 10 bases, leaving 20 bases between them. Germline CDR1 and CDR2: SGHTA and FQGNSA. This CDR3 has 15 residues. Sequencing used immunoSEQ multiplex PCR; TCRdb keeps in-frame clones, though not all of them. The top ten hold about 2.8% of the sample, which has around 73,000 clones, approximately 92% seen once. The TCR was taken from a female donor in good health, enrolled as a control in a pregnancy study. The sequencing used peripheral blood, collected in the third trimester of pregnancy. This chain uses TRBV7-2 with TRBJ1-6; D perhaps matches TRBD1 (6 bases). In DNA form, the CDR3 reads TGTGCCAGCAATTCAGAGGGGGGGCTTGGATCACCCCTCCACTTT. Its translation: CASNSEGGLGSPLHF.